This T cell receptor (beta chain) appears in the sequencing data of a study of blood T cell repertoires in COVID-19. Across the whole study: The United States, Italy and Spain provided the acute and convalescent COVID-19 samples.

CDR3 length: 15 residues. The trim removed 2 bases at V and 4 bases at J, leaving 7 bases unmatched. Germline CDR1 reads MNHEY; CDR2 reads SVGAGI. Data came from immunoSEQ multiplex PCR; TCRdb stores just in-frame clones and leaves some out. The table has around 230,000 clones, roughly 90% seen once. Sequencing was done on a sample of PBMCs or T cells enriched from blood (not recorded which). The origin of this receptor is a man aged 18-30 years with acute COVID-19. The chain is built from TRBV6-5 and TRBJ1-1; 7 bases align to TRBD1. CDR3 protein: CASSYHPRGLTEAFF. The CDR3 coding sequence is TGTGCCAGCAGTTACCATCCGAGGGGGCTCACTGAAGCTTTCTTT.